One and the same sample provided the 28 T cell receptor beta chains below, sequenced in a study of identical twins. TCRdb reprocessed the 5' RACE reads via MiXCR and lists one record per CDR3 protein. The table lists about 530,000 distinct CDR3 sequences, around 20% of them singletons. The sample was also linked to a second study, of yellow fever vaccine responses in identical twins.

The sequenced sample was CD4+ T cells sorted from blood. The source of these receptors is a young woman in good health.

This clonotype was detected only a few times. The chain combines TRBV3-1 with TRBJ2-7; D possibly corresponds to TRBD1 (6 bases). The CDR3 has 15 residues. The V gene's germline CDR1 is LGHDT and CDR2 YNNKEL (reference sequence). Trimming removed 4 bases at V and 5 bases at J, with 18 bases between. Here the CDR3 reads CASSRIGGVPHEQYF. The CDR3 DNA sequence: TGTGCCAGCAGCCGGATAGGGGGAGTTCCCCACGAGCAGTACTTC.

This clonotype was recorded a few times. Written as DNA, the CDR3 is TGCGCCAGCAGCGTGGACGGTAGCAATCAGCCCCAGCATTTT. Residues: CASSVDGSNQPQHF. The gene calls are TRBV5-1 and TRBJ1-5; D gene uncertain. CDR3 length: 14 residues. Trimming took off 4 bases at V and 0 bases at J, with 8 bases between the two ends. In germline, CDR1 is SGHRS, CDR2 YFSETQ.

The CDR3: CASSFGQGSVSTGELFF. The CDR3 DNA is TGTGCCAGCAGCTTTGGACAGGGGTCGGTGAGCACCGGGGAGCTGTTTTTT. The chain carries TRBV5-6 and TRBJ2-2, with 9 bases fitting TRBD1. Germline V gene data show CDR1 as SGHDT and CDR2 as YYEEEE. This CDR3 has 17 residues. The ends lost 2 bases at V and 4 bases at J; junction bases unmatched: 9.

This clonotype turned up a few times. The chain employs TRBV20-1 and TRBJ2-3, with TRBD2 matching 7 bases. Trimming cost V 1 base and J 6 bases; bases outside gene matches: 22. There are 19 residues in the CDR3. Germline values: CDR1 DFQATT, CDR2 SNEGSKA (reference sequence). The CDR3 loop reads CSARGIPLRLADWGDTQYF. Written as DNA, the CDR3 is TGCAGTGCTAGAGGAATCCCCCTTCGACTAGCTGATTGGGGGGATACGCAGTATTTT.

J is TRBJ2-3 and V is TRBV28, with D possibly TRBD1 on 5 matching bases. Germline-derived CDR1 and CDR2 are MDHEN and SYDVKM. The CDR3 sequence is 15 residues long. Trimming left V 5 bases short and J 2 bases short, with 14 bases between. CDR3 sequence reads: CASSRTPINTDTQYF. CDR3 in DNA: TGTGCCAGCAGTCGGACACCCATAAACACAGATACGCAGTATTTT.

This clonotype was seen a few times. The genes are TRBV20-1 and TRBJ2-5, with D maybe TRBD2 (6 bases). The ends were cut back, 3 bases at V and 2 bases at J, with 13 bases in the middle. The V gene's germline CDR1 is DFQATT and CDR2 SNEGSKA (reference sequence). The CDR3 is 14 amino acids. The CDR3 DNA reads as TGCAGTGCTAGGGACTACCTAAGACAAGAGACCCAGTACTTC. The encoded protein is CSARDYLRQETQYF.

In this sample, this clonotype turned up a few times. The V and J genes are TRBV24-1 and TRBJ2-1; the match to TRBD1 covers 10 bases. V shed 4 bases and J 3 bases; nucleotides not matched to a gene: 8. The CDR3 has 17 residues. The germline CDR1 and CDR2 sequences are KGHDR and SFDVKD. The CDR3 nucleotides are TGTGCCACCAGTGACCCTGGGGGACAGGGGCACTACAATGAGCAGTTCTTC. Its protein is CATSDPGGQGHYNEQFF.

The CDR3 region is CSPRDSSMNTEAFF. For the CDR3, the DNA is TGCAGTCCCCGGGACAGTTCCATGAACACTGAAGCTTTCTTT. J is TRBJ1-1 and V is TRBV20-1, with TRBD1 matching over 7 bases. Per the germline V gene, CDR1 is DFQATT and CDR2 is SNEGSKA (reference sequence). With V trimmed by 8 bases and J by 0 bases, 9 bases remained unmatched. The CDR3 is 14 amino acids.

The chain is built from TRBV5-1 and TRBJ2-3, with a tentative D call TRBD2 (6 bases). Germline V gives CDR1 SGHRS, CDR2 YFSETQ. CDR3 size: 13 residues. V was clipped by 5 bases and J by 9 bases, with 16 bases between them. CDR3 protein: CASSRDSVGTQYF. In DNA form, the CDR3 reads TGCGCCAGCAGTCGGGACTCCGTCGGAACGCAGTATTTT.

This chain connects TRBV5-6 to TRBJ2-1; D is uncertain. This CDR3 is 14 amino acids long. Germline V gene data show CDR1 as SGHDT and CDR2 as YYEEEE. The V end was cut by 2 bases, the J end by 8 bases, with 14 bases between. In DNA, the CDR3 is TGTGCCAGCAGCTTCGGTTCTTGGGCTGATGAGCAGTTCTTC. Translating it yields CASSFGSWADEQFF.

This clonotype was counted between two and nine times. The gene calls are TRBV18 and TRBJ2-3; TRBD2 agrees at 8 bases. V shed 3 bases and J 2 bases; nucleotides not matched to a gene: 4. This CDR3 is 15 amino acids long. Looked up from germline, CDR1 is KGHSH and CDR2 is LQKENI. CDR3: CASSPGLVFTDTQYF. The CDR3 nucleotides are TGTGCCAGCTCACCGGGACTAGTATTCACAGATACGCAGTATTTT. The full variable domain, rest sourced from reference TRBV18 and TRBJ2-3, is NAGVMQNPRHLVRRRGQEARLRCSPMKGHSHVYWYRQLPEEGLKFMVYLQKENIIDESGMPKERFSAEFPKEGPSILRIQQVVRGDSAAYFCASSPGLVFTDTQYFGPGTRLTVL.

The chain employs TRBV9 and TRBJ2-1; 7 bases agree with TRBD2. The CDR3 has 16 amino acids. V shed 4 bases and J 4 bases; nucleotides not matched to a gene: 11. Germline values: CDR1 SGDLS, CDR2 YYNGEE. CDR3 residues: CASSRERDRVYNEQFF. The CDR3 coding sequence is TGTGCCAGCAGCCGGGAGCGGGATAGAGTATACAATGAGCAGTTCTTC.

This chain connects TRBV7-9 to TRBJ2-7; D call uncertain. CDR1 and CDR2 from the germline V gene are SEHNR and FQNEAQ (reference sequence). This CDR3 contains 13 residues. V was shortened by 1 base and J by 2 bases, with 6 bases between the two germline ends. This CDR3 is CASSLDRPYEQYV. CDR3 nucleotides: TGTGCCAGCAGCTTAGATAGGCCCTACGAGCAGTACGTC.

This clonotype was found many times. The chain combines TRBV12-3 or TRBV12-4 with TRBJ2-3, with 7 nucleotides matching TRBD2. The CDR3 runs to 14 residues. V was clipped by 2 bases and J by 6 bases; unmatched bases: 5. In DNA form, the CDR3 reads TGTGCCAGCAGTTTATCTAGCGGCGCGGATACGCAGTATTTT. Translating it yields CASSLSSGADTQYF.

This clonotype has just a few counts. The chain employs TRBV2 and TRBJ1-1, with a weak D call TRBD1 (6 bases). Germline V CDR1 and CDR2: SNHLY, FYNNEI. The CDR3 runs 15 residues. Trimming removed 8 bases from V and 1 base from J, with 17 bases in between. The CDR3 region is CASGRGKISNTEAFF. The CDR3 region has the DNA TGTGCCAGCGGAAGGGGGAAGATATCGAACACTGAAGCTTTCTTT. Full variable domain (rest looked up from reference TRBV2 and TRBJ1-1): EPEVTQTPSHQVTQMGQEVILRCVPISNHLYFYWYRQILGQKVEFLVSFYNNEISEKSEIFDDQFSVERPDGSNFTLKIRSTKLEDSAMYFCASGRGKISNTEAFFGQGTRLTVV.

The chain employs TRBV28 and TRBJ1-1; D call uncertain. The CDR3 sequence is 14 residues long. Trimming took off 8 bases at V and 0 bases at J, with 13 bases between the two ends. CDR1 is MDHEN and CDR2 is SYDVKM in the germline V gene. The CDR3 region has the DNA TGTGCCAGCGAGTCCAATAGGATGAACACTGAAGCTTTCTTT. Protein product: CASESNRMNTEAFF.

This clonotype was counted many times. The chain is built from TRBV10-3 and TRBJ2-7, with D unresolved. Germline CDR1 is ENHRY and CDR2 is SYGVKD. V lost 10 bases to trimming and J lost 0 bases, with 10 bases between them. The length of the CDR3 is 12 residues. The CDR3 spells CATQSLSYEQYF. The CDR3 bases are TGTGCCACCCAGTCCCTCTCCTACGAGCAGTACTTC.

The J gene is TRBJ2-2, the V gene TRBV18; D unclear. The CDR3 sequence is 15 residues long. Trimming left V 0 bases short and J 5 bases short, with 10 bases between. Germline loops: CDR1 KGHSH, CDR2 LQKENI. CDR3 region: CASSPPIYATGELFF. The CDR3 DNA is TGTGCCAGCTCACCACCGATTTATGCAACCGGGGAGCTGTTTTTT.

V and J are TRBV5-1 and TRBJ2-1; tentatively, D is TRBD2 (6 bases). Germline CDR1 and CDR2: SGHRS and YFSETQ. The CDR3 spans 15 residues. Deletions cut 4 bases from V and 2 bases from J, with 13 bases between. CDR3 amino acids: CASSPGVGAYNEQFF. CDR3 coding DNA: TGCGCCAGCAGCCCGGGGGTAGGTGCCTACAATGAGCAGTTCTTC.

V usage is TRBV13 and J usage is TRBJ2-2; TRBD1 might be the D (5 bases). V was shortened by 5 bases and J by 4 bases, with 14 bases between the two germline ends. Germline loops: CDR1 PRHDT, CDR2 FYEKMQ (reference sequence). This CDR3 is 15 amino acids long. The CDR3 region is CASSRAGRGTGELFF. In DNA form, the CDR3 reads TGTGCCAGCAGCCGAGCAGGGCGTGGCACCGGGGAGCTGTTTTTT.

V usage is TRBV27 and J usage is TRBJ2-7; 7 bases are a match to TRBD1. Germline CDR1 and CDR2: MNHEY and SMNVEV (reference sequence). This CDR3 comprises 15 residues. The junction had 7 bases not matched to a gene; V was cut back by 2 bases and J by 3 bases. The CDR3 sequence: CASSLSPGGVYEQYF. DNA for the CDR3: TGTGCCAGCAGTTTAAGTCCAGGGGGTGTCTACGAGCAGTACTTC.

This clonotype was observed a few times. This sequence joins TRBV6-1 and TRBJ2-7, with TRBD1 as a possible D gene (6 bases). CDR1 is MNHNS and CDR2 is SASEGT in the germline V gene. The CDR3 is 12 residues long. V was clipped by 6 bases and J by 3 bases, with 9 bases between them. Written as DNA, the CDR3 is TGTGCCAGCAGGGACAGTTTCTACGAGCAGTACGTC. Amino acid sequence: CASRDSFYEQYV.

In its sample, this clonotype was seen a few times. This chain connects TRBV4-2 to TRBJ2-3; TRBD1 matches 7 bases. The CDR3 is made up of 16 amino acids. V gave up 0 bases and J gave up 3 bases; unmatched junction bases: 6. Germline V gives CDR1 LGHNA, CDR2 YNFKEQ. The CDR3 DNA reads TGTGCCAGCAGCCAAGATAGACAGGGTGGGACAGATACGCAGTATTTT. Translated, it gives CASSQDRQGGTDTQYF.

The chain carries TRBV3-1 and TRBJ2-2, with D possibly matching TRBD1 (6 bases). Looked up from germline, CDR1 is LGHDT and CDR2 is YNNKEL (reference sequence). This CDR3 region has 13 residues. V was cut by 9 bases and J by 1 base, with 9 bases left in between. The CDR3 region is CARGQKNTGELFF. The CDR3 region has the DNA TGTGCCAGGGGACAAAAGAACACCGGGGAGCTGTTTTTT.

This clonotype was detected only a few times. The chain recombines TRBV10-3 with TRBJ2-1, with D possibly being TRBD1 (6 bases). This CDR3 is built from 12 residues. Germline V gives CDR1 ENHRY, CDR2 SYGVKD. V shed 10 bases and J shed 7 bases, with 14 bases lying between them. The CDR3 here is CATAGQRNEQFF. CDR3 DNA: TGTGCCACAGCAGGACAGAGGAATGAGCAGTTCTTC.

This clonotype was seen a handful of times. The CDR3 loop is CASTATGAYTF. CDR3 coding DNA: TGTGCCAGCACTGCGACAGGGGCCTACACCTTC. This rearrangement joins TRBV12-3 or TRBV12-4 to TRBJ1-2, with 8 bases aligning to TRBD1. The CDR3 has 11 amino acids. V lost 7 bases to trimming and J lost 10 bases; unmatched junction nucleotides: 5.

This clonotype was observed a handful of times. This sequence joins TRBV6-2 or TRBV6-3 and TRBJ2-7; D gene uncertain. V dropped 8 bases and J dropped 3 bases, with 8 bases sitting between them. From germline, CDR1 is MNHEY and CDR2 SVGEGT. This CDR3 has 11 residues. CDR3 nucleotides: TGTGCCAGCCGCAAAAACTACGAGCAGTACTTC. Translated: CASRKNYEQYF.

J is TRBJ2-3 and V is TRBV3-1; 12 bases are shared with TRBD2. Germline V gene lookup returns CDR1 LGHDT and CDR2 YNNKEL (reference sequence). CDR3 length equals 15 residues. V lost 7 bases, J lost 1 base, and 3 bases stayed unmatched. The CDR3: CASTWTSGGTDTQYF. CDR3 in DNA: TGTGCCAGCACTTGGACTAGCGGGGGCACAGATACGCAGTATTTT.